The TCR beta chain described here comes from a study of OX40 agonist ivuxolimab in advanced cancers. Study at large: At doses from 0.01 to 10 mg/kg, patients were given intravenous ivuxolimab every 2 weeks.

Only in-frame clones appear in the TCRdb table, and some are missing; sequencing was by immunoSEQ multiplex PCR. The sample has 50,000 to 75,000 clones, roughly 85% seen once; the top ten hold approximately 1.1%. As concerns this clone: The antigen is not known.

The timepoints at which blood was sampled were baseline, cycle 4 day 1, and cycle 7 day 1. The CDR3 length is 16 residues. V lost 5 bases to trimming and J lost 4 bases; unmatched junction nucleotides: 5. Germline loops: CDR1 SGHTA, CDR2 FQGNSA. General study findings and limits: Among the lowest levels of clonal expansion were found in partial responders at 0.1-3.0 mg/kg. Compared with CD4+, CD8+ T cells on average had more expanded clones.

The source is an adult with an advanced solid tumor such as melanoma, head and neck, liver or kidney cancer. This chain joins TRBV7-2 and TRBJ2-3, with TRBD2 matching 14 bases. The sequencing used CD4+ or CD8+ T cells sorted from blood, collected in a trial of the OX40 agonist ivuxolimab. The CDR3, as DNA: TGTGCCAGCAGCCTAGGGACTAGCGGGAGACCAGATACGCAGTATTTT. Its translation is CASSLGTSGRPDTQYF.